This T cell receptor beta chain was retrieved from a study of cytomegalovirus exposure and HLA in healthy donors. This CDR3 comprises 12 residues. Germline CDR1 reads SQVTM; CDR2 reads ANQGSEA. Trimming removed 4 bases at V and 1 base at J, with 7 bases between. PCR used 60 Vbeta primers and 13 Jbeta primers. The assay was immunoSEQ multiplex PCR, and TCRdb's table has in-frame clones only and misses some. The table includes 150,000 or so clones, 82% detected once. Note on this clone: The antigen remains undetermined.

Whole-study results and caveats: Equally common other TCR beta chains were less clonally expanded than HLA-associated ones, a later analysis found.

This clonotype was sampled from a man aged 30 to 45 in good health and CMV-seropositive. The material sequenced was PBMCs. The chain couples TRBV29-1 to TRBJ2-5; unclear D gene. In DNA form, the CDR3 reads TGCAGCGTTGCCCGCAGCCAAGAGACCCAGTACTTC. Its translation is CSVARSQETQYF.